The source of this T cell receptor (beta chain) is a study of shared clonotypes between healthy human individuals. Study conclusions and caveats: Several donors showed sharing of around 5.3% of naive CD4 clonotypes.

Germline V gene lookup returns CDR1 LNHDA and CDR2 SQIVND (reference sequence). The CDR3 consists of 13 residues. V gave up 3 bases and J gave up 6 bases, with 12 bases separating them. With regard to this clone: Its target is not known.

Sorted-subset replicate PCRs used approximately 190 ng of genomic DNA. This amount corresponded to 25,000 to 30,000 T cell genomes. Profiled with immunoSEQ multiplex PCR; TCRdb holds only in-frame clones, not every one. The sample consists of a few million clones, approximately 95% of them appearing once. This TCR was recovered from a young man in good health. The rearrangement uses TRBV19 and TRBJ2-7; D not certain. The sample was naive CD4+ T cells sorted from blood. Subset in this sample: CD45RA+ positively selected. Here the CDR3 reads CASSISGFGEQYF. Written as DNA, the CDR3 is TGTGCCAGTAGTATTTCCGGGTTCGGCGAGCAGTACTTC.